The 23 T cell receptor beta chains presented below share a single source sample, sequenced in a study of CXCR3-negative and CXCR3-positive naive CD8 T cells. Study results and caveats: Naive CXCR3-positive cells had TRB CDR3s more hydrophobic than those of CXCR3-negative naive cells.

What these receptors recognize is not known. UMI-labeled 5' RACE TRB cDNA libraries were prepared from the cells. Reanalyzing the 5' RACE reads, TCRdb keeps one entry per CDR3 protein, without DNA. With 150,000 or so distinct CDR3 sequences in the sample, the ten largest clones hold 0.45% to 0.6%. Source material: naive CXCR3+ CD8+ T cells from blood. The subset is: CD45RO-CCR7+CD27+CD95- naive CD8+ T cells expressing CXCR3 (TNR3+). These receptors were obtained from a human donor in good health. Some clones in this sample may be carry-over from other donors' samples.

V gene TRBV27 combines with J gene TRBJ1-2; TCRdb reports TRBD1, a call that lacks DNA to check it against. This CDR3 region has 14 residues. The germline V gene encodes CDR1 MNHEY and CDR2 SMNVEV (reference sequence). CDR3 protein: CASSPIQAIYGYTF.

The rearrangement links TRBV12-3 or TRBV12-4 to TRBJ1-5; the D call of TRBD1 rests on TCRdb alone, since no DNA is present to check it. The CDR3 is made up of 15 amino acids. This chain's CDR3 is CASSLRGLGNQPQHF.

The V call is TRBV20-1, the J call TRBJ2-2; lacking DNA, the TRBD1 call made by TCRdb goes unchecked. This CDR3 is 16 amino acids long. Per germline, CDR1 DFQATT and CDR2 SNEGSKA (reference sequence). The CDR3 here is CSAKPQGLGNTGELFF.

The chain combines TRBV4-1 with TRBJ2-3. CDR3 size: 16 residues. CDR1 and CDR2 (germline): MGHRA, YSYEKL. The CDR3 here is CASSQSHLISTDTQYF.

The chain has TRBV27 and TRBJ1-5. This CDR3 spans 13 amino acids. The germline V gene encodes CDR1 MNHEY and CDR2 SMNVEV (reference sequence). The CDR3 loop is CASSFSQDQPQHF.

This chain joins TRBV5-1 and TRBJ2-5; TCRdb's D call, TRBD2, is unchecked because there is no DNA. The germline V gene has CDR1 SGHRS and CDR2 YFSETQ. This CDR3 is built from 16 residues. CDR3 sequence: CASSSFGTSDAETQYF.

The V and J genes are TRBV12-3 or TRBV12-4 and TRBJ2-3; TCRdb picks TRBD1, but there is no DNA to check that call. The CDR3 is made up of 15 amino acids. CDR3 region: CASRRGRIGTDTQYF.

The V and J genes are TRBV21-1 and TRBJ2-3; TCRdb proposes TRBD2, but this gene call is untestable without DNA. TRBV21-1 is a documented pseudogene. The CDR3 runs 16 residues. CDR3 protein: CASSKDSDTPTDTQYF.

The chain combines TRBV4-3 with TRBJ1-4; TCRdb designates TRBD1, a call that cannot be tested without DNA. Germline V gene sequence: CDR1 LGHNA, CDR2 YSLEER. This CDR3 has 16 amino acids. The CDR3 is CASSQIAGTPGEKLFF.

This sequence joins TRBV4-3 and TRBJ1-1; checking the TCRdb D call of TRBD1 is not possible without DNA. Per the germline V gene, CDR1 is LGHNA and CDR2 is YSLEER. The CDR3 runs to 23 residues. The CDR3 spells CASSQGGIPWKRTPIRLNTEAFF.

V usage is TRBV7-3 and J usage is TRBJ2-1; the D gene TCRdb calls, TRBD2, cannot be checked with no DNA. The CDR3 covers 16 residues. In germline, CDR1 is SGHTA, CDR2 FQGTGA. The chain's CDR3 is CASSPRLAGGFNEQFF. Supplemented by reference TRBV7-3 and TRBJ2-1, the full variable domain reads GAGVSQTPSNKVTEKGKYVELRCDPISGHTALYWYRQSLGQGPEFLIYFQGTGAADDSGLPNDRFFAVRPEGSVSTLKIQRTERGDSAVYLCASSPRLAGGFNEQFFGPGTRLTVL.

This sequence joins TRBV5-1 and TRBJ2-5; TCRdb's D call of TRBD2 is untestable without DNA. The CDR3 consists of 13 residues. Per germline, CDR1 SGHRS and CDR2 YFSETQ. CDR3 in amino acids: CASSFTSGETQYF.

The chain's CDR3 is CASSNYGGAWANVLTF. V and J are TRBV12-3 or TRBV12-4 and TRBJ2-6; TCRdb returns TRBD2, unconfirmable since there is no DNA. The CDR3 contains 16 residues.

The rearrangement joins TRBV29-1 to TRBJ2-7; the TCRdb D gene call, TRBD1, has no DNA to confirm it. The CDR3 sequence is 13 residues long. The germline gives CDR1 SQVTM, CDR2 ANQGSEA. This CDR3 reads CSVVGQGAREQYF.

The V gene is TRBV4-1, the J gene TRBJ2-7; TCRdb gives TRBD1 as the D gene, but with no DNA this cannot be confirmed. Germline values: CDR1 MGHRA, CDR2 YSYEKL. The CDR3 extends over 14 amino acids. CDR3 protein: CASSRERTGKLQYF.

The rearrangement links TRBV11-3 to TRBJ2-5; TCRdb's D call of TRBD2 is untestable without DNA. This CDR3 region has 17 residues. CDR1 and CDR2 (germline): SGHNT, YENEEA. This chain's CDR3 is CASSQSRTSGGEETQYF.

This chain connects TRBV7-2 to TRBJ2-7; TCRdb picks TRBD1, but there is no DNA to check that call. Germline CDR1 SGHTA, CDR2 FQGNSA. This CDR3 is built from 16 residues. CDR3 protein: CASSLGMGQALYELYF.

J is TRBJ2-3 and V is TRBV3-1; TCRdb returns TRBD2, unconfirmable since there is no DNA. The CDR3 length is 17 residues. Looked up from germline, CDR1 is LGHDT and CDR2 is YNNKEL (reference sequence). The CDR3: CASSHDRSGRAADTQYF.

This sequence joins TRBV13 and TRBJ2-7; TCRdb lists TRBD1, though no DNA is available to test this call. The CDR3 runs to 16 residues. CDR1 is PRHDT, CDR2 FYEKMQ, per germline (reference sequence). The CDR3 spells CASSLESGTGVYEQYF.

This sequence joins TRBV6-8 and TRBJ2-5. The CDR3 sequence is 14 residues long. Germline CDR1 MNHGY, CDR2 SAAAGT. CDR3 loop: CARRGTKGKETQYF.

This chain joins TRBV20-1 and TRBJ2-1; TCRdb designates TRBD2, a call that cannot be tested without DNA. The V gene's germline CDR1 is DFQATT and CDR2 SNEGSKA (reference sequence). There are 14 residues in the CDR3. The CDR3 here is CSVGGTSGDNEQFF.

The chain uses TRBV13 and TRBJ2-7; TCRdb indicates TRBD2, and absent DNA this call remains unverified. The CDR3 sequence is 14 residues long. Germline lookup yields CDR1 PRHDT and CDR2 FYEKMQ (reference sequence). The CDR3 is CASSQGTTLYEQYF.

The chain employs TRBV4-2 and TRBJ2-1. The CDR3 extends over 14 amino acids. Germline CDR1 reads LGHNA; CDR2 reads YNFKEQ. The CDR3 loop reads CASSQDVGWDEQFF.